This T cell receptor (beta chain) is from a study of post-analysis software for immune sequencing data. Study-level points and caveats: The five TRBV segments detected at higher frequency in patients than in controls included TRBV5-6, TRBV5-1 and TRBV20-1.

Turning to this clonotype: Its target is unknown.

V shed 3 bases, J shed 3 bases, and the junction held 4 bases outside the gene matches. This CDR3 comprises 16 residues. Per germline, CDR1 DFQATT and CDR2 SNEGSKA (reference sequence). The library was made from cDNA and included unique molecular identifiers. From the PCR reads, TCRdb called clonotypes with MiXCR, one entry per CDR3 protein. The table lists about 770,000 distinct CDR3 sequences, approximately 44% of them singletons. Sample: blood. This sequence joins TRBV20-1 and TRBJ2-5; 16 bases match TRBD2. This sequence was found in a girl aged 5 to 17 with multiple sclerosis. CDR3 sequence (DNA): TGCAGTGCTAGTACGGGACTAGCGGGAGGGGAAGAGACCCAGTACTTC. Amino acid sequence: CSASTGLAGGEETQYF.